This entry describes one T cell receptor beta chain. Its antigen remains unknown. A universal primer site arose from template switching, and cDNA bore unique molecular identifiers. TCRdb ran MiXCR on the 5' RACE reads and lists one entry per CDR3 protein. The data hold 450,000 to 600,000 distinct CDR3 sequences, with about a fifth observed a single time. V was pared by 1 base and J by 7 bases, with 3 bases of the junction left unmatched. This CDR3 has 13 amino acids. CDR1 and CDR2 (germline): DFQATT, SNEGSKA (reference sequence). The data originate from a study of identical twins. The study, taken as a whole, reports: Abundant cord blood beta clonotypes carried fewer insertions; memory repertoires showed none. The degree of excess twin sharing was weaker in beta out-of-frame sequences.

This same sample was also taken into another study, of yellow fever vaccine responses in identical twins.

The rearrangement links TRBV20-1 to TRBJ2-2, with TRBD2 matching over 7 bases. Input material: CD4+ T cells sorted from blood. This clonotype was sampled from a woman under 30 in good health. CDR3 sequence: CSARAAGVGELFF. CDR3 sequence (DNA): TGCAGTGCTAGAGCTGCGGGGGTCGGGGAGCTGTTTTTT.